This paragraph covers one T cell receptor (beta chain) sequence. Its antigen is as yet unknown. In every patient, relapse followed autologous stem cell transplantation, while exposure to brentuximab vedotin differed. Germline V lookup: CDR1 SGHRS, CDR2 YFSETQ. The V gene lost 4 bases and the J gene lost 4 bases, with 15 bases spanning the gap. The CDR3 has 16 residues. This sample is part of a study of PD-1 blockade in classical Hodgkin lymphoma. Points from the study as a whole: In CD4+ cells, TCR diversity went up significantly by C4D1, but in CD8+ cells it did not. Newly diagnosed patients were said to have less baseline TCR diversity than healthy donors did.

Using immunoSEQ multiplex PCR, the repertoire was profiled, and TCRdb retains in-frame clones only, with some absent. Of 3,500 to 4,500 clones listed, 80% are singletons. This receptor was identified in a human donor with classical Hodgkin lymphoma. The sample was peripheral blood mononuclear cells (PBMCs), taken at baseline. The chain combines TRBV5-1 with TRBJ1-6, with D hard to call. The CDR3 sequence: CASSPGGPTYNSPLHF. The CDR3 bases are TGCGCCAGCAGCCCGGGAGGGCCAACTTATAATTCACCCCTCCACTTT.